A selection of T cell receptor beta chains follows, all from one sample in a study of shared clonotypes between healthy human individuals. Produced via immunoSEQ multiplex PCR; TCRdb's table is partial and in-frame only. There are 2,500,000 or so clones in the sample; 90% to 95% occur only once, and 0.36% lies in the top ten. The specimen sequenced was naive CD4+ T cells from PBMCs. The receptors stem from a man aged 18 to 30 in good health. Some clones in this sample may be carry-over from other donors' samples. Both conserved end residues are trimmed from each CDR3. Size is stated for part of the rows, as once, few or many counts, or as a class when the clone is expanded.

CDR3,V,J,length,size
ASSLNSGPYEQY,TRBV7-8,TRBJ2-7,12,-
ASSSRGPSYEQY,TRBV27,TRBJ2-7,12,-
ASTPDRGQETQY,TRBV28,TRBJ2-5,12,-
ASGGAGTDTQY,TRBV2,TRBJ2-3,11,-
TSSPGQGAGSYT,TRBV18,TRBJ1-2,12,-
ASSSGLAGGRDEQF,TRBV5-4,TRBJ2-1,14,-
ASSGLAGEDEQF,TRBV9,TRBJ2-1,12,-
ASSVVSPSSYNEQF,TRBV9,TRBJ2-1,14,-
ASSPSGWQQF,TRBV7-2,TRBJ2-1,10,-
ASSGRWLASDTQY,TRBV9,TRBJ2-3,13,-
ASTRPGTPVNEQF,TRBV7-9,TRBJ2-1,13,-
ASSSPGRINYGYT,TRBV28,TRBJ1-2,13,-
ASSQAGMLSGLHTDTQY,TRBV4-3,TRBJ2-3,17,-
ASSRLAGMKTGELF,TRBV2,TRBJ2-2,14,-
ASSPGTGTRETQY,TRBV6-5,TRBJ2-5,13,once
ASSLEGQPYNEQF,TRBV5-1,TRBJ2-1,13,-
SVEDGQTLAKNIQY,TRBV29-1,TRBJ2-4,14,-
ARDRGAFGTEAF,TRBV30,TRBJ1-1,12,-
ASSEGLAGAGDTQY,TRBV2,TRBJ2-3,14,-
ASRPLAGVSYNEQF,TRBV5-1,TRBJ2-1,14,-
ASSLAQIPNQPQH,TRBV7-8,TRBJ1-5,13,-
ASSEQRTSGSFDEQY,TRBV2,TRBJ2-7,15,-
ATSRDRGGHEQF,TRBV15,TRBJ2-1,12,-
AWSRTGGTEAF,TRBV30,TRBJ1-1,11,-
ASLDPPTGELF,TRBV7-9,TRBJ2-2,11,-
ASSHDAGGTDTQY,TRBV7-2,TRBJ2-3,13,-
ASSLVSRNTQY,TRBV27,TRBJ2-3,11,once
ASSLKTAKNTGELF,TRBV5-4,TRBJ2-2,14,-
ATTGDPTDTQY,TRBV30,TRBJ2-3,11,-
ASSWGTSGRDTQY,TRBV5-1,TRBJ2-3,13,-
ASIPGRGNQPQH,TRBV2,TRBJ1-5,12,-
SVRRDTTRDYGYT,TRBV29-1,TRBJ1-2,13,-
ASSLLAGEVTGELF,TRBV5-1,TRBJ2-2,14,-
ASSPGSDYGYT,TRBV18,TRBJ1-2,11,few
SVLRGWEQF,TRBV20-1,TRBJ2-1,9,-
ASSFLGPQGDQY,TRBV5-1,TRBJ2-7,12,-
ASSMRTGGQETQY,TRBV5-1,TRBJ2-5,13,-
ASSRTGAQETQY,TRBV5-4,TRBJ2-5,12,once
ASSIGATSGSADTQY,TRBV19,TRBJ2-3,15,-
AWSVRQGIEQY,TRBV30,TRBJ2-7,11,-
ASSSLVTREQY,TRBV5-1,TRBJ2-7,11,-
ASSPRPGLQYEQY,TRBV27,TRBJ2-7,13,-
ASSPQGAQETQY,TRBV11-3,TRBJ2-5,12,-
AWTRQGYGYT,TRBV30,TRBJ1-2,10,-
ASRDRTGEGTEAF,TRBV5-1,TRBJ1-1,13,-
ASSVGTEAF,TRBV25-1,TRBJ1-1,9,-
ASNERPVSIYGYT,TRBV6-5,TRBJ1-2,13,-
SVGGGQGYT,TRBV29-1,TRBJ1-2,9,-
ASSDCRGDGNTIY,TRBV6-4,TRBJ1-3,13,-
ASSRPTGGDEKLF,TRBV28,TRBJ1-4,13,once
ASSSTSGTYSSYNEQF,TRBV5-1,TRBJ2-1,16,-
ASSSISGRAYNEQF,TRBV27,TRBJ2-1,14,-
ASQRTGVEETQY,TRBV7-3,TRBJ2-5,12,-
ASRTTGKGTGELF,TRBV28,TRBJ2-2,13,-